This T cell receptor beta chain was captured by sequencing in a study of cytomegalovirus exposure and HLA in healthy donors. V shed 5 bases and J shed 7 bases, with 17 bases lying between them. From germline, CDR1 is GTSNPN and CDR2 SVGIG (reference sequence). The CDR3 loop spans 13 amino acids. The PCR contained 60 Vbeta and 13 Jbeta primers. Generated by immunoSEQ multiplex PCR, the TCRdb table keeps only in-frame clones and is missing some. In total, the table holds around 35,000 clones. What was sequenced was PBMCs. This sequence joins TRBV30 and TRBJ1-2; a weak D match, TRBD1 (5 bases). This sequence originates from a woman between 40 and 55 years old in good health and CMV-seropositive. The CDR3 DNA is TGTGCCTGGTCCCCTCACCCGGGGGTTGGCTACACCTTC. Its protein product is CAWSPHPGVGYTF.